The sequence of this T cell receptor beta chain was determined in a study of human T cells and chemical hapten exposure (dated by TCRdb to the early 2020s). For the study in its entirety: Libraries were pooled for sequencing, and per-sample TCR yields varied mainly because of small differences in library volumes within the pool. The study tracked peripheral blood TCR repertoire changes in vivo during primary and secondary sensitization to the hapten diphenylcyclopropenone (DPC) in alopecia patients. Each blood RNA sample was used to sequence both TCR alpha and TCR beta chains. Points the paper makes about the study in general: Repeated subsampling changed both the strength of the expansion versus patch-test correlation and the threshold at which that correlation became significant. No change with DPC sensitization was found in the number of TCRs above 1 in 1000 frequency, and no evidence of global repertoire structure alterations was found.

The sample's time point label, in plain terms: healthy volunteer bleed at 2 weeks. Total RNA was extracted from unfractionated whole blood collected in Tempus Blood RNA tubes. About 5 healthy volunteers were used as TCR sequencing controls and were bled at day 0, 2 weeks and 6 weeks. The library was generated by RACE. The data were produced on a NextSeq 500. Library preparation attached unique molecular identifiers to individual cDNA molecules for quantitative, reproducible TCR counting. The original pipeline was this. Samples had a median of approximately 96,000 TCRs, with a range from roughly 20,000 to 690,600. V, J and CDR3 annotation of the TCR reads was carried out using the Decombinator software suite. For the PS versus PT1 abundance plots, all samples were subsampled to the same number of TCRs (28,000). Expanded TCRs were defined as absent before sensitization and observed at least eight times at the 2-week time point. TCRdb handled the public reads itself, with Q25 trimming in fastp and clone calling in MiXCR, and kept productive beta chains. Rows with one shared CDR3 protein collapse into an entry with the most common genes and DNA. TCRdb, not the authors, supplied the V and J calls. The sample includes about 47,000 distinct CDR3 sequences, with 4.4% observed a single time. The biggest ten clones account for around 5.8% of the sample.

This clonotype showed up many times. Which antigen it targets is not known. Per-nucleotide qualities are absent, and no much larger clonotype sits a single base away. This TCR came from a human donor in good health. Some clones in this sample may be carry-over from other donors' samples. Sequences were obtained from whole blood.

At the DNA level, the sequence is TGTGCCACCAGTGACGTTTTAGGACAGATGAATGAGCAGTTCTTC. This gives the protein CATSDVLGQMNEQFF. The rearrangement combines TRBV24-1 with TRBJ2-1, with TRBD1 tentatively as D gene (6 bases match). The CDR3, cysteine through phenylalanine, is 15 amino acids long. Of all the DNA, just the CDR3 is kept, 45 bases in frame from base 1. Reading the germline V gene gives CDR1 KGHDR and CDR2 SFDVKD. The V and J ends are trimmed by 4 bases and 7 bases, leaving 16 bases between them.